This note documents a single TCR beta chain sequence. This entry belongs to a study of PD-1 blockade in classical Hodgkin lymphoma. Each of the patients experienced relapse following autologous stem cell transplantation, and their brentuximab vedotin exposure differed. The method was immunoSEQ multiplex PCR; TCRdb's version includes in-frame clones alone and lacks a portion of them. Among roughly 56,000 clones, around nine tenths were seen once, and the ten largest hold under 7%. The source of this sequence is a human donor with classical Hodgkin lymphoma. The material sequenced was peripheral blood mononuclear cells (PBMCs), taken before the second cycle of nivolumab.

The DNA of the CDR3 is TGCGCCAGCAGCTTAGCGGGGGGATTAGAGACCCAGTACTTC. As protein: CASSLAGGLETQYF. The genes are TRBV5-1 and TRBJ2-5; 9 nucleotides match TRBD2. The germline V gene encodes CDR1 SGHRS and CDR2 YFSETQ. V shed 2 bases, J shed 4 bases, and the junction held 3 bases outside the gene matches. The CDR3 consists of 14 residues.